This note documents a single T cell receptor (beta chain) sequence. This table comes from immunoSEQ multiplex PCR, and its TCRdb copy is limited to in-frame clones, with some not included. The sample includes more than 2 million clones, 95% of them seen just once. The source of the sample is a study of shared clonotypes between healthy human individuals. After removal of 4 bases from V and 5 bases from J, the junction contained 15 bases not matched to a gene. Per germline, CDR1 SGHNT and CDR2 YYREEE (reference sequence). CDR3 length: 16 amino acids. The chain links TRBV5-4 to TRBJ2-7; TRBD2 agrees at 7 bases. Sequenced sample: naive CD4+ T cells sorted from blood. Subset given: CD45RA+ positively selected. This clonotype was sampled from a man younger than 30 in good health. As DNA, the CDR3 is TGTGCCAGCAGCCTGGGAGGGAGCGTGGGACTCAACGAGCAGTACTTC. Protein product: CASSLGGSVGLNEQYF.